These T cell receptor beta chains were read from a single sample in a study of cytomegalovirus exposure and HLA in healthy donors. Sequencing used immunoSEQ multiplex PCR; TCRdb keeps in-frame clones, though not all of them. The table records about 74,000 clones, around 94% of them present only once. The sequenced sample consisted of PBMCs. Every receptor here comes from a man younger than 30 in good health and CMV-seropositive. CDR3s include the opening cysteine and the closing phenylalanine or tryptophan. The order of the fields is D gene, V gene, J gene, CDR3 DNA, CDR3 protein. A D gene is named only where the DNA matches it firmly.

TRBD2	TRBV6-5	TRBJ2-7	TGTGCCAGTGAGGGACTAGCGGGCCAGTACTTC	CASEGLAGQYF
TRBD2	TRBV28	TRBJ2-7	TGTGCCAGCAGTGCCCAGCGGGAGGGATCCTACGAGCAGTACTTC	CASSAQREGSYEQYF
NA	TRBV4-2	TRBJ2-5	TGTGCCAGCAGCCTAACGGGGGTTTCCCAAGAGACCCAGTACTTC	CASSLTGVSQETQYF
TRBD2	TRBV28	TRBJ2-2	TGTGCCAGCAGCTCTCGACTAGCGTCGAACACCGGGGAGCTGTTTTTT	CASSSRLASNTGELFF
NA	TRBV6-5	TRBJ2-1	TGTGCCAGCGGCCCCTGGGGCAGGGAGCAGTTCTTC	CASGPWGREQFF
TRBD1	TRBV6-5	TRBJ2-7	TGTGCCAGCATCGCGACCGGGACAGGGGTTGTCGAGCAGTACTTC	CASIATGTGVVEQYF
NA	TRBV7-3	TRBJ2-1	TGTGCCAGCAGCTTATTGGGCTCCGACAATGAGCAGTTCTTC	CASSLLGSDNEQFF
NA	TRBV10-3	TRBJ1-5	TGTGCCATCCAACAGGGTACCAATCAGCCCCAGCATTTT	CAIQQGTNQPQHF
TRBD2	TRBV30	TRBJ2-1	TGTGCCTGGAGTGTGGGACTAATTTACAATGAGCAGTTCTTC	CAWSVGLIYNEQFF
TRBD2	TRBV29-1	TRBJ2-2	TGCAGCGGTTATACCGGGACTAGCGTAACCGGGGAGCTGTTTTTT	CSGYTGTSVTGELFF
NA	TRBV2	TRBJ2-2	TGTGCCAGCAGTGATAGCGGGTGGGGGCGAAGGGGGAGTCCCGGGGAGCTGTTTTTT	CASSDSGWGRRGSPGELFF
TRBD1	TRBV5-1	TRBJ2-7	TGCGCCAGCAGACTGGGACAGGGAATGACCTACGAGCAGTACTTC	CASRLGQGMTYEQYF
TRBD1	TRBV30	TRBJ1-4	TGTGCCTGGAGTCCAAGCAGGGGGCGAATTGAAAAACTGTTTTTT	CAWSPSRGRIEKLFF
TRBD1	TRBV28	TRBJ1-1	TGTGCCAGCAGCCTAGGGGGCGTTGGGACTGAAGCTTTCTTT	CASSLGGVGTEAFF
NA	TRBV5-1	TRBJ2-3	TGCGCCAGCCGGGGGGACATCGAAGGAGATACGCAGTATTTT	CASRGDIEGDTQYF
NA	TRBV27	TRBJ2-7	TGTGCCAGCAGTCCCCTTTTGGAGCGGAGATACTACGAGCAGTACTTC	CASSPLLERRYYEQYF
TRBD2	TRBV28	TRBJ2-3	TGTGCCAGCAGTTTAGAGCGGGAGGACACAGATACGCAGTATTTT	CASSLEREDTDTQYF
TRBD2	TRBV5-1	TRBJ2-1	TGCGCCAGCAGCTTGGAGACTAGCGGCTCCTACAATGAGCAGTTCTTC	CASSLETSGSYNEQFF
NA	TRBV28	TRBJ1-1	TGTGCCACCCAACGGGGGGCTGAAGCTTTCTTT	CATQRGAEAFF
TRBD2	TRBV7-9	TRBJ2-1	TGTGCCAGCAGCCCCCTAGCGGGAGCCCCAGGGGAGCAGTTCTTC	CASSPLAGAPGEQFF
TRBD1	TRBV30	TRBJ1-2	TGTGCCTGGAGAGGGACAGGGGTGTTCGGCTACACCTTC	CAWRGTGVFGYTF
TRBD2	TRBV5-1	TRBJ2-2	TGCGCCAGCAGCTTGCTTAGCGGGAGGGAAAACGGGGAGCTGTTTTTT	CASSLLSGRENGELFF
NA	TRBV27	TRBJ1-4	TGTGCCAGCAGTGACGCAAGGAGGCTAAATGAAAAACTGTTTTTT	CASSDARRLNEKLFF